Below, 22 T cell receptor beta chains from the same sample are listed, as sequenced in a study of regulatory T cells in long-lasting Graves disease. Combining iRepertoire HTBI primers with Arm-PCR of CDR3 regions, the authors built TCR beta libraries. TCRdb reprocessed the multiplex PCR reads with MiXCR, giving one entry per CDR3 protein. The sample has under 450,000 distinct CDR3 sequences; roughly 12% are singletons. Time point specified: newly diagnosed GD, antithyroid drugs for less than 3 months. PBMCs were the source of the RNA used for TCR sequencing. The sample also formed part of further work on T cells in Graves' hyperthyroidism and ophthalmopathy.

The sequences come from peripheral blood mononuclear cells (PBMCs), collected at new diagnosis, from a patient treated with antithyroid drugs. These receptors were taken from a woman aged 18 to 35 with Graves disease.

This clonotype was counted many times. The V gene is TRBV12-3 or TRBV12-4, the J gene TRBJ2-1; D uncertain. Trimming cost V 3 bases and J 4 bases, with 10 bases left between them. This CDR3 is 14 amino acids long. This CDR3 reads CASSFPLSYNEQFF. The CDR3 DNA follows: TGTGCCAGCAGTTTTCCCCTCTCGTACAATGAGCAGTTCTTC.

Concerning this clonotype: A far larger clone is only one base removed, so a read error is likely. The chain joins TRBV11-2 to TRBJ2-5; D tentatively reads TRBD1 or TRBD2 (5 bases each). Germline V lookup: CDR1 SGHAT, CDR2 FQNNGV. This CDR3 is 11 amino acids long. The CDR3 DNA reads TGTGCCAGCTTGAGAGGGGAGACCCAGGACTTC. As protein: CASLRGETQDF.

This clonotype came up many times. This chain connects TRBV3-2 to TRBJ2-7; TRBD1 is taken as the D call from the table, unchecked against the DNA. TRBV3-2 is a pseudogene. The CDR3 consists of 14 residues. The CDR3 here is CASSRRDYSYEQYV. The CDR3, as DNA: TGTGCCAGCAGCCGCCGGGATTACTCATACGAGCAGTACGTC.

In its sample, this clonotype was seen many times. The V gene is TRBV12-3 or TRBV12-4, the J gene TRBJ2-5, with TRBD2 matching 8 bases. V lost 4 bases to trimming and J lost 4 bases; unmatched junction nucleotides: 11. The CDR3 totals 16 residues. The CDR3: CASSSQAGVAAETQYF. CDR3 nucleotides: TGTGCCAGCAGTTCCCAAGCGGGAGTGGCCGCAGAGACCCAGTACTTC.

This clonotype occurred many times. The CDR3 nucleotides are TGCAGTGCTAGAGATGGGACAGGGTCCTACAATGAGCAGTTCTTC. Translation gives CSARDGTGSYNEQFF. The genes are TRBV20-1 and TRBJ2-1; TRBD1 aligns across 9 bases. The CDR3 totals 15 residues. J lost 1 base, V lost 0 bases, and 1 base had no gene match. The germline gives CDR1 DFQATT, CDR2 SNEGSKA (reference sequence).

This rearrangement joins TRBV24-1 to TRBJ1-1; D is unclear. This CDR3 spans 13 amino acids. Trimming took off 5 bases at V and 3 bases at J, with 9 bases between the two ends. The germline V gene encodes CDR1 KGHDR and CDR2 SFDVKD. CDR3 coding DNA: TGTGCCACCAGTGCGGGCGTAGACACTGAAGCTTTCTTT. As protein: CATSAGVDTEAFF.

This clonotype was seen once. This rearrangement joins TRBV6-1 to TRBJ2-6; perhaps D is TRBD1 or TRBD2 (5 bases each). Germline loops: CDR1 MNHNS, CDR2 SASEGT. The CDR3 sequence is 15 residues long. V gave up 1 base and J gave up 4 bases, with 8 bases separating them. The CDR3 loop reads CASSEGGYGANVLTF. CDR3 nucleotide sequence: TGTGCCAGCAGTGAAGGGGGGTACGGGGCCAACGTCCTGACTTTC.

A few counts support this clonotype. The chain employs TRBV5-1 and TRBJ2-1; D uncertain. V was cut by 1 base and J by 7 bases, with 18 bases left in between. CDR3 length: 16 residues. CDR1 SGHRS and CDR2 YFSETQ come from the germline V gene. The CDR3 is CASSLLSLGPENEQFF. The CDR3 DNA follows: TGCGCCAGCAGCTTGTTATCGCTAGGACCCGAAAATGAGCAGTTCTTC.

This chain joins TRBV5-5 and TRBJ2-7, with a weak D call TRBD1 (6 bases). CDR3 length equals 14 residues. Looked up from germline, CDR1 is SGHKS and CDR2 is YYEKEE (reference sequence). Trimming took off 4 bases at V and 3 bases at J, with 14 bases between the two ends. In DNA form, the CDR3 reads TGTGCCAGCAGCCCAGGGGCAAATTTCTACGAGCAGTACGTC. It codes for CASSPGANFYEQYV.

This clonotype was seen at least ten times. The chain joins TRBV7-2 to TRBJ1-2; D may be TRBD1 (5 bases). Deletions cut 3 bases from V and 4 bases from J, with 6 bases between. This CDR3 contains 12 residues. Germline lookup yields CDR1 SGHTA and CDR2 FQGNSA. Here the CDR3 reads CASSFDSYGYTF. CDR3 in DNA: TGTGCCAGCAGCTTCGACAGCTATGGCTACACCTTC.

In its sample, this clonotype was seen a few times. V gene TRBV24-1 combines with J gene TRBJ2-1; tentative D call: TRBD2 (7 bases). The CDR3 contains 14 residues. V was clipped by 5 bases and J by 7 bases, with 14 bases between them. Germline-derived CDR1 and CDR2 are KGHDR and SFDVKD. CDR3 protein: CATSAGGGLNEQFF. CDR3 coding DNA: TGTGCCACCAGTGCTGGGGGGGGCTTGAATGAGCAGTTCTTC.

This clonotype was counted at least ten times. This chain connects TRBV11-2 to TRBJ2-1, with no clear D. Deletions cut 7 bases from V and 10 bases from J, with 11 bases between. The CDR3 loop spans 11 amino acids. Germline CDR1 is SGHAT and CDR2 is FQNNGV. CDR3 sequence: CASTFGFEQFF. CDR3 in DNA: TGTGCCAGCACCTTCGGCTTCGAGCAGTTCTTC. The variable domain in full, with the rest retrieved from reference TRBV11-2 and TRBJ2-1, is EAGVAQSPRYKIIEKRQSVAFWCNPISGHATLYWYQQILGQGPKLLIQFQNNGVVDDSQLPKDRFSAERLKGVDSTLKIQPAKLEDSAVYLCASTFGFEQFFGPGTRLTVL.

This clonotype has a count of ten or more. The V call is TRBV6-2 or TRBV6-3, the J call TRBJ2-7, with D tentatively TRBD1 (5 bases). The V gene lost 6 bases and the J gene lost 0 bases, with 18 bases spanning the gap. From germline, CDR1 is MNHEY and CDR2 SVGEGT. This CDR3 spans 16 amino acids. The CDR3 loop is CASSPLGRGNSYEQYF. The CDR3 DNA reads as TGTGCCAGCAGCCCCCTCGGTAGGGGAAACTCCTACGAGCAGTACTTC.

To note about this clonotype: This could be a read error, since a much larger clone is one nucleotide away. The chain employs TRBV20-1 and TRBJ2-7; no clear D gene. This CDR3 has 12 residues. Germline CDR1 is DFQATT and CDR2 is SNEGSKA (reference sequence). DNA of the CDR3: TGCGGTGCTTCTACAGCCGCATACGAGCAGTACTTC. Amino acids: CGASTAAYEQYF.

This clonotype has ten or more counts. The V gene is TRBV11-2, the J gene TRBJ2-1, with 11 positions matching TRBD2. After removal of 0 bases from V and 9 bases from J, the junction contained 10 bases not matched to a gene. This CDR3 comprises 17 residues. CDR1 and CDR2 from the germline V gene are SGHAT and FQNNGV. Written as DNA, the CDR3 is TGTGCCAGCAGCTTAGATAGGCTAGCGGGAGGCCTCGTTGAGCAGTTCTTC. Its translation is CASSLDRLAGGLVEQFF.

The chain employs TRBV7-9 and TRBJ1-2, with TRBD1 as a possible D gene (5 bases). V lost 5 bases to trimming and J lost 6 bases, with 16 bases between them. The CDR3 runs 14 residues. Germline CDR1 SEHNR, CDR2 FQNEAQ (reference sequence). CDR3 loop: CASSPDGGSDGYTF. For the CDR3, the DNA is TGTGCCAGCAGCCCCGACGGGGGATCGGATGGCTACACCTTC.

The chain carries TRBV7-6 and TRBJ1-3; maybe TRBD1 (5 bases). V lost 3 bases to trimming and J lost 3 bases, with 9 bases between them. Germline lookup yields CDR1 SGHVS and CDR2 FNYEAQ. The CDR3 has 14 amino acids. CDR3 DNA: TGTGCCAGCAGCTTGGGCAGGGTTGGAAACACCATATATTTT. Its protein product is CASSLGRVGNTIYF.

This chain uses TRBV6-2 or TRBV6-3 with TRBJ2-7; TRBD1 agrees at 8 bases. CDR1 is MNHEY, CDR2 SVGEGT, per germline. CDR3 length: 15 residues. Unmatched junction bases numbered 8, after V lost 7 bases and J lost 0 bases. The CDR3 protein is CASTPQGATSYEQYF. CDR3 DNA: TGTGCCAGCACCCCCCAGGGGGCGACCTCCTACGAGCAGTACTTC.

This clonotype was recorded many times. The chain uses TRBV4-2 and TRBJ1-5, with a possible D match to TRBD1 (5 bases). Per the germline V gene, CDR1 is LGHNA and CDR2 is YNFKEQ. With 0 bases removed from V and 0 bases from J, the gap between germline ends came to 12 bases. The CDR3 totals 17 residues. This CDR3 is CASSQEYTGDSNQPQHF. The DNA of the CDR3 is TGTGCCAGCAGCCAAGAGTATACAGGAGATAGCAATCAGCCCCAGCATTTT.

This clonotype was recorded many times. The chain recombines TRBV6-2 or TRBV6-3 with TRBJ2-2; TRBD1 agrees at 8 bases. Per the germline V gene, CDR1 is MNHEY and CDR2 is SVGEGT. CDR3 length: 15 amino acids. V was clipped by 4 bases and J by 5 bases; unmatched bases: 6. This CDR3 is CASSSDRVATGELFF. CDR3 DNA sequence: TGTGCCAGCAGTTCGGACAGGGTCGCGACCGGGGAGCTGTTTTTT.

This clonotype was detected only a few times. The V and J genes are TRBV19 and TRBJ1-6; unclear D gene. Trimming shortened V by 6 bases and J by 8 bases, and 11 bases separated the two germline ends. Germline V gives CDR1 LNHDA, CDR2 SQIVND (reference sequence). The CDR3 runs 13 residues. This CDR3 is CASRREIDSPLHF. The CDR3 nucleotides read TGTGCCAGTAGACGAGAGATTGATTCACCCCTCCACTTT.

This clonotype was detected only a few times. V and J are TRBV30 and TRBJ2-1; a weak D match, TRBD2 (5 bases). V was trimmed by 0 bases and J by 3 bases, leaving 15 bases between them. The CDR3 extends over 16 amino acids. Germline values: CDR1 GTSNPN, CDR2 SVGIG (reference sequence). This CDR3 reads CAWSVRGQIYYNEQFF. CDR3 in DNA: TGTGCCTGGAGTGTACGCGGGCAGATTTACTACAATGAGCAGTTCTTC.